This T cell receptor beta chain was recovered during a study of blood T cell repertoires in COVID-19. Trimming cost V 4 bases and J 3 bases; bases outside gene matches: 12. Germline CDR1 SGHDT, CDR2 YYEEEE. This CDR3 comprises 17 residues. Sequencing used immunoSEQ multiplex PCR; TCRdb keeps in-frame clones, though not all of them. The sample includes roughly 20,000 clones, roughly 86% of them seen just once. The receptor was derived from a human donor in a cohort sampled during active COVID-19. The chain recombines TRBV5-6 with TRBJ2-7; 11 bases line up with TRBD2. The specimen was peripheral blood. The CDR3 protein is CASSGTPLAGGLYEQYF. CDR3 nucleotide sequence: TGTGCCAGCAGCGGGACACCCCTAGCGGGGGGACTCTACGAGCAGTACTTC. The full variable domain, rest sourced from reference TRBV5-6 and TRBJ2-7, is DAGVTQSPTHLIKTRGQQVTLRCSPKSGHDTVSWYQQALGQGPQFIFQYYEEEERQRGNFPDRFSGHQFPNYSSELNVNALLLGDSALYLCASSGTPLAGGLYEQYFGPGTRLTVT.